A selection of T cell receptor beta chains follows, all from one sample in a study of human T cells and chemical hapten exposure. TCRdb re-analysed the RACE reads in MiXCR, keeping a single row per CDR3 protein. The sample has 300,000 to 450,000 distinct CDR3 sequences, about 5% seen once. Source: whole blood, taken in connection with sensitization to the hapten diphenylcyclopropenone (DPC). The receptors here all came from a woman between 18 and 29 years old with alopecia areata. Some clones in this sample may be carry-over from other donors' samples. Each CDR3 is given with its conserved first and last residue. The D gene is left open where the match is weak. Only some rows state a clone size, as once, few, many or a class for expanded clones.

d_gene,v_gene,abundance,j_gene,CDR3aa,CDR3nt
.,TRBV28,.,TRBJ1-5,CASTGTNNQPQHF,TGTGCCAGCACCGGGACCAACAATCAGCCCCAGCATTTT
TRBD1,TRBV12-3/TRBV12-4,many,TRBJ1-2,CASSQGDRPGGYTF,TGTGCCAGCAGTCAGGGGGACCGCCCAGGTGGCTACACCTTC
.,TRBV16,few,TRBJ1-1,CASSQSAGAYTEAFF,TGTGCCAGCAGCCAATCAGCAGGGGCTTACACTGAAGCTTTCTTT
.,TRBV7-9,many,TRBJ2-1,CASSSPLGGRGGEQFF,TGTGCCAGCAGCTCCCCCCTAGGGGGTCGAGGCGGTGAGCAGTTCTTC
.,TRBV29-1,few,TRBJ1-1,CSSQEGGTEAFF,TGCAGCTCCCAAGAGGGAGGCACTGAAGCTTTCTTT
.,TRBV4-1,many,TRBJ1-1,CASSLISVPKNTEAFF,TGCGCCAGCAGCCTTATCTCGGTTCCAAAGAACACTGAAGCTTTCTTT
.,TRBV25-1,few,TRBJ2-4,CASSQGSKNIQYF,TGTGCCAGCTCCCAGGGGTCCAAAAACATTCAGTACTTC
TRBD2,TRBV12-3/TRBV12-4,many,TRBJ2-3,CASSQFTLAGGPNTQYF,TGTGCCAGCAGCCAATTCACCTTAGCGGGGGGGCCAAATACGCAGTATTTT
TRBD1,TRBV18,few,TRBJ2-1,CASSPTGVSDNEQFF,TGTGCCAGCTCACCCACAGGGGTTTCAGACAATGAGCAGTTCTTC
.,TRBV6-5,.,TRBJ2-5,CASSRLVPGGTQYF,TGTGCCAGCAGTCGACTAGTACCCGGAGGGACCCAGTACTTC
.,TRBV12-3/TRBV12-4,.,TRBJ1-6,CASSTHYTSRVSPLHF,TGTGCCAGCAGTACTCACTACACCTCGAGGGTTTCACCCCTCCACTTT
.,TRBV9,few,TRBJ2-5,CASSVGASPQETQYF,TGTGCCAGCAGCGTAGGGGCTAGCCCCCAAGAGACCCAGTACTTC
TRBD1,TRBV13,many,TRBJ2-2,CASSFLTGDTGELFF,TGTGCCAGCAGCTTTTTAACAGGGGACACCGGGGAGCTGTTTTTT
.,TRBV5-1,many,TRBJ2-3,CASSLEGYTDTQYF,TGCGCCAGCAGCTTGGAAGGGTACACAGATACGCAGTATTTT
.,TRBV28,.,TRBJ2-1,CASSLERPGTSDEQFF,TGTGCCAGCAGTTTAGAGCGCCCCGGGACCTCCGATGAGCAGTTCTTC
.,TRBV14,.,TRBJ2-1,CASSPQMDTEQFF,TGTGCCAGCAGCCCTCAGATGGATACCGAGCAGTTCTTC
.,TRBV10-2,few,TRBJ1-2,CASLVANYGYTF,TGCGCCTCCCTCGTGGCCAACTATGGCTACACCTTC
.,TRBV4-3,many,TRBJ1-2,CASSQLTASYGYTF,TGCGCCAGCAGCCAACTAACAGCGAGCTATGGCTACACCTTC
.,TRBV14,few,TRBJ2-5,CASSQPGSETQYF,TGTGCCAGCAGCCAACCGGGCTCAGAGACCCAGTACTTC
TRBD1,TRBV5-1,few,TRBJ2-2,CASSLRQGARYAGELFF,TGCGCCAGCAGCTTGAGGCAGGGGGCGCGATACGCCGGGGAGCTGTTTTTT
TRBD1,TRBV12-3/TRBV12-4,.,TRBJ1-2,CASSSGTGAYGYTF,TGTGCCAGCAGTTCGGGGACAGGGGCCTATGGCTACACCTTC
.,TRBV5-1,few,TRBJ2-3,CASSSATGDTQYF,TGCGCCAGCAGCTCCGCGACCGGAGATACGCAGTATTTT
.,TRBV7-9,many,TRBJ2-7,CASSLVGAGLRYEQYF,TGTGCCAGCAGCTTAGTTGGGGCTGGCCTAAGGTACGAGCAGTACTTC
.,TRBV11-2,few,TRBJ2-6,CASSLAVQIATGANVLTF,TGTGCCAGCAGCTTAGCGGTTCAAATTGCAACTGGGGCCAACGTCCTGACTTTC
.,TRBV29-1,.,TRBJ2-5,CSVEDLKEAQEAQYF,TGCAGCGTTGAAGATTTGAAAGAAGCCCAAGAGGCCCAGTACTTC
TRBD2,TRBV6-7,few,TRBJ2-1,CASPVLGLAGRSSYNEQFF,TGTGCCAGCCCCGTGTTGGGACTAGCGGGGCGATCCTCCTACAATGAGCAGTTCTTC
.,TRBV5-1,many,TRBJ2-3,CASSFSPGTDTQYF,TGCGCCAGCAGCTTTTCGCCCGGCACAGATACGCAGTATTTT
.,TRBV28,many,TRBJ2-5,CASSLQFQETQYF,TGTGCCAGCAGTCTCCAGTTCCAAGAGACCCAGTACTTC
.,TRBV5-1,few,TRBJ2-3,CASSFDSLTDTQYF,TGCGCCAGCAGCTTCGACAGCCTCACAGATACGCAGTATTTT
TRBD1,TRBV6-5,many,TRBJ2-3,CASTENRDSGTDTQYF,TGTGCCAGCACCGAAAACCGGGACAGTGGCACAGATACGCAGTATTTT
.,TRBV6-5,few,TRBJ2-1,CASSSLPIYNEQFF,TGTGCCAGCAGTTCCTTACCGATATACAATGAGCAGTTCTTC
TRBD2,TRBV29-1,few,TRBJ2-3,CSAWGLAGGQQDTQYF,TGCAGCGCCTGGGGACTAGCGGGGGGGCAACAAGATACGCAGTATTTT
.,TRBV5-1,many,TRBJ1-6,CASSPRESGYNSPLHF,TGCGCCAGCAGCCCCCGGGAGAGTGGGTATAATTCACCCCTCCACTTT
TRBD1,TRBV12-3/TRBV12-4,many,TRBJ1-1,CASSVTGERTEAFF,TGTGCCAGCAGTGTTACAGGGGAGAGGACTGAAGCTTTCTTT
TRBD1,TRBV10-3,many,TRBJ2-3,CAIKISTGGTDTQYF,TGTGCCATCAAAATATCCACAGGGGGCACAGATACGCAGTATTTT
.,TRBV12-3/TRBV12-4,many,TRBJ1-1,CASSHGYIGISEAFF,TGTGCCAGCAGTCATGGGTATATTGGGATAAGCGAAGCTTTCTTT
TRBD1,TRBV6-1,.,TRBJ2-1,CASSATDREGNEQFF,TGTGCCAGCAGTGCGACCGACAGGGAAGGCAATGAGCAGTTCTTC
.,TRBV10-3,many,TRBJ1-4,CAISGPGRNEKLFF,TGTGCCATCAGTGGGCCAGGGCGGAATGAAAAACTGTTTTTT
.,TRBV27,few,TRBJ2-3,CASSSYSPSTDTQYF,TGTGCCAGCAGTTCCTACTCACCTAGCACAGATACGCAGTATTTT
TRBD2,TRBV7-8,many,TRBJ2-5,CASSPGTRGQETQYF,TGTGCCAGCAGCCCCGGGACTAGGGGTCAAGAGACCCAGTACTTC
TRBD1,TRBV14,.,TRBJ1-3,CASSQAGGAGNTIYF,TGTGCCAGCAGCCAGGCAGGGGGAGCTGGAAACACCATATATTTT
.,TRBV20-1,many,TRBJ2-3,CSAPNPGRNTDTQYF,TGCAGTGCTCCGAATCCGGGACGCAATACAGATACGCAGTATTTT
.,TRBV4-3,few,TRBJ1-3,CASSQDMYRAGNTIYF,TGCGCCAGCAGCCAAGACATGTACAGGGCTGGAAACACCATATATTTT
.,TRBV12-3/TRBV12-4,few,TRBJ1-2,CASSFLRGPNYGYTF,TGTGCCAGCAGTTTCCTACGGGGCCCCAACTATGGCTACACCTTC
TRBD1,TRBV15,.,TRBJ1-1,CATSRGTGKTEAFF,TGTGCCACCAGCAGGGGGACAGGAAAAACTGAAGCTTTCTTT
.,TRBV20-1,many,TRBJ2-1,CSARGTAAYNEQFF,TGCAGTGCAAGGGGGACTGCAGCCTACAATGAGCAGTTCTTC
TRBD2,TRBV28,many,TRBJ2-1,CASSLSGGRYNEQFF,TGTGCCAGCAGCCTTAGCGGGGGAAGATACAATGAGCAGTTCTTC
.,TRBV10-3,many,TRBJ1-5,CAIGGNQPQHF,TGTGCCATCGGGGGGAATCAGCCCCAGCATTTT
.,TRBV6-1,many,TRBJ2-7,CASARDAHYEQYF,TGTGCCAGCGCCCGGGACGCCCACTACGAGCAGTACTTC
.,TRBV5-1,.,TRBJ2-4,CASSSAVENIQYF,TGCGCCAGCAGCTCTGCCGTCGAAAACATTCAGTACTTC
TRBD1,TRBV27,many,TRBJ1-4,CASRPTGTGNEKLFF,TGTGCCAGCAGGCCAACCGGGACAGGGAATGAAAAACTGTTTTTT
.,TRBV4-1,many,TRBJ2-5,CASSPGSGFQETQYF,TGCGCCAGCAGCCCTGGCTCAGGCTTCCAAGAGACCCAGTACTTC
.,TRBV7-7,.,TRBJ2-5,CASSLGGALSQETQYF,TGTGCTAGCAGCTTAGGGGGGGCCCTTTCCCAAGAGACCCAGTACTTC
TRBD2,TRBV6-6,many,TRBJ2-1,CASSYSVAGASYNEQFF,TGTGCCAGCAGTTACTCGGTAGCGGGGGCTTCCTACAATGAGCAGTTCTTC
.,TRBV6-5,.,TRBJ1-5,CASSLSYYQPQHF,TGTGCCAGCAGTTTATCGTATTATCAGCCCCAGCATTTT
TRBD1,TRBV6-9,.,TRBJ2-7,CASSCKTPGQGYEQYF,TGTGCCAGCAGCTGTAAAACCCCGGGACAGGGCTACGAGCAGTACTTC
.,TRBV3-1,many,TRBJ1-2,CASSQGGGYTF,TGTGCCAGCAGCCAGGGTGGCGGCTACACCTTC
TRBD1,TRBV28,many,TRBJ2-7,CASSLKPPGQGNEQYF,TGTGCCAGCAGTCTTAAACCCCCGGGACAGGGCAACGAGCAGTACTTC
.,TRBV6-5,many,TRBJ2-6,CASSYTYRVEGANVLTF,TGTGCCAGCAGTTACACATACAGGGTAGAAGGGGCCAACGTCCTGACTTTC